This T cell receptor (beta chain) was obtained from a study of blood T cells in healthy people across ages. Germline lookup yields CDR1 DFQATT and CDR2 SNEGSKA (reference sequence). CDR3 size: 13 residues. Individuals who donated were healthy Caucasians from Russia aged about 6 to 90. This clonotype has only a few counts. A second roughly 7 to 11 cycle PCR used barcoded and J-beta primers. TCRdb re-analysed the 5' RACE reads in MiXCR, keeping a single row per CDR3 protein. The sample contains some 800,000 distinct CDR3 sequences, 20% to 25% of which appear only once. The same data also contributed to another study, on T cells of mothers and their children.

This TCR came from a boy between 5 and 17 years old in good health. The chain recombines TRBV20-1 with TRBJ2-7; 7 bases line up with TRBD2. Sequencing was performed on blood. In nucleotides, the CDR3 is TGCAGCCCGAGGGGAGGGAGCAACTACGAGCAGTACTTC. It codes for CSPRGGSNYEQYF.